Below are 5 T cell receptor beta chains sequenced from a single sample in a study of T cell responses to AZD1222 COVID-19 vaccine (dated by TCRdb to the early 2020s). Library preparation was by the immunoSEQ multiplex PCR assay. TCRdb took this table from immuneACCESS and kept in-frame rearrangements with V and J called. Such tables lack part of the clones; where checked against another copy, unresolved V genes explain under half of the gap, and the rest is unexplained. The sample has 150,000 to 160,000 clones on record, around 85% of them singletons. The ten largest clones capture about 5% of the sample. The sample's time point, from its label and the paper: baseline before first vaccination. Per the publication, the treatment or condition label means: meningococcal conjugate vaccine given as trial control. The input for sequencing was peripheral blood, taken on day 0 of MenACWY control vaccination. Receptors originate from an adult in good health.

This clone was seen more than once but under ten times. The chain couples TRBV5-5 to TRBJ1-3; the D gene is possibly TRBD1 (6 bases). The germline V gene has CDR1 SGHKS and CDR2 YYEKEE (reference sequence). Trimming stripped 4 bases from V and 0 bases from J, with 17 bases between. This CDR3 spans 17 amino acids. In nucleotides, the CDR3 is TGTGCCAGCAGCGACCTCCCGACAGGCCACTCTGGAAACACCATATATTTT. Amino acids: CASSDLPTGHSGNTIYF.

V usage is TRBV27 and J usage is TRBJ2-1, with TRBD1 matching 9 bases. Looked up from germline, CDR1 is MNHEY and CDR2 is SMNVEV (reference sequence). V was clipped by 4 bases and J by 6 bases; unmatched bases: 7. The CDR3 consists of 15 residues. The DNA of the CDR3 is TGTGCCAGCAGTTCCAACAGGGGGCGCGGCAATGAGCAGTTCTTC. Amino acids: CASSSNRGRGNEQFF.

This rearrangement joins TRBV6-5 to TRBJ1-5, with 8 bases aligning to TRBD1. This CDR3 spans 14 amino acids. The V gene's germline CDR1 is MNHEY and CDR2 SVGAGI. Germline trimming cut 8 bases from V and 5 bases from J; bases unmatched to any gene: 8. CDR3 coding DNA: TGTGCCAGCTCTGACGGGACAGGTTATCAGCCCCAGCATTTT. Its protein is CASSDGTGYQPQHF.

The gene calls are TRBV10-3 and TRBJ1-1; no firm D call. The CDR3 extends over 14 amino acids. Germline lookup yields CDR1 ENHRY and CDR2 SYGVKD. Trimming cost V 6 bases and J 1 base, with 12 bases left between them. As DNA, the CDR3 is TGTGCCATCAGGGACCTACAAGGGAACACTGAAGCTTTCTTT. Protein product: CAIRDLQGNTEAFF.

The J gene is TRBJ2-3, the V gene TRBV7-8, with TRBD2 matching over 8 bases. CDR3 length: 16 amino acids. Germline values: CDR1 SGHVS, CDR2 FQNEAQ. With 2 bases clipped from V and 0 bases from J, the junction kept 4 bases outside the gene matches. The CDR3: CASSLRTSRSTDTQYF. The CDR3 DNA reads as TGTGCCAGCAGCTTACGGACTAGCCGTAGCACAGATACGCAGTATTTT.